The 2 T cell receptor beta chains presented below share a single source sample, sequenced in a study of T cells in Graves' hyperthyroidism and ophthalmopathy. Researchers took RNA transcripts and amplified the TCR beta CDR3 regions from them. TCR CDR3 regions were first amplified by RT-PCR with HTBI primers. TCRdb independently ran MiXCR on the multiplex PCR reads; one entry per CDR3 protein. The table records approximately 400,000 distinct CDR3 sequences, roughly 14% of them present only once. Sequencing used blood. These receptors all stem from a woman aged 55-75 years with Graves' hyperthyroidism.

In its sample, this clonotype was seen a few times. The rearrangement links TRBV2 to TRBJ2-7, with 7 nucleotides matching TRBD2. CDR3 length: 12 residues. Germline V gene sequence: CDR1 SNHLY, CDR2 FYNNEI. J was trimmed by 6 bases and V by 7 bases; bases with no gene match: 6. DNA for the CDR3: TGTGCCAGCATTACTTTAGCGGGCGAGCAGTACTTC. Protein: CASITLAGEQYF.

In this sample, this clonotype turned up a few times. The V gene is TRBV10-2, the J gene TRBJ2-7, with TRBD2 identical over 12 bases. This CDR3 has 14 residues. V dropped 6 bases and J dropped 4; count of bases not matched to a gene: 4. The germline gives CDR1 WSHSY, CDR2 SAAADI. The CDR3 sequence: CASRLAGGVYEQYF. CDR3 coding DNA: TGCGCCAGCAGGCTAGCGGGAGGGGTATACGAGCAGTACTTC.